The 15 T cell receptor beta chains reported below all come from one sample, sequenced in a study of blood T cell repertoires in COVID-19. Sequenced by immunoSEQ multiplex PCR; TCRdb stores in-frame clones only, minus some. The data show about 260,000 clones, about 84% seen once. The sample taken for sequencing was PBMCs or T cells enriched from blood (not recorded which). Receptor source: a woman aged 45-65 years who had recovered from COVID-19.

This clone has a handful of counts. The rearrangement links TRBV20-1 to TRBJ1-1; D gene unclear. Trimming removed 3 bases from V and 7 bases from J, with 9 bases in between. Germline CDR1 reads DFQATT; CDR2 reads SNEGSKA (reference sequence). The CDR3 length is 11 residues. CDR3 nucleotide sequence: TGCAGTGCTAGGGGCCCAGGTGAAGCTTTCTTT. Protein: CSARGPGEAFF.

The gene calls are TRBV27 and TRBJ2-1, with 11 bases aligning to TRBD2. Losses at the gene ends were 4 bases for V and 3 bases for J; bases not matched to a gene: 8. The germline gives CDR1 MNHEY, CDR2 SMNVEV (reference sequence). The CDR3 is made up of 17 amino acids. DNA of the CDR3: TGTGCCAGCAGTTCGCGGGGACTAGCGGCAAACTACAATGAGCAGTTCTTC. This translates into CASSSRGLAANYNEQFF.

The rearrangement uses TRBV3-1 (or the pseudogene TRBV3-2) and TRBJ2-3, with 10 bases that match TRBD2. After removal of 5 bases from V and 1 base from J, the junction contained 6 bases not matched to a gene. The CDR3 runs to 16 residues. Per the germline V gene, CDR1 is LGHDT and CDR2 is YNNKEL (reference sequence). CDR3 sequence: CASSYIAGGGTDTQYF. The CDR3 DNA reads as TGTGCCAGCAGCTACATAGCGGGGGGAGGCACAGATACGCAGTATTTT.

The gene calls are TRBV20-1 and TRBJ1-1; D gene uncertain. Trimming removed 3 bases at V and 1 base at J, with 3 bases between. The germline V gene encodes CDR1 DFQATT and CDR2 SNEGSKA (reference sequence). The CDR3 consists of 11 residues. CDR3 nucleotides: TGCAGTGCTAGCTCGAACACTGAAGCTTTCTTT. Translated: CSASSNTEAFF.

The chain joins TRBV5-4 to TRBJ2-7; tentatively, D is TRBD2 (6 bases). The germline V and J ends were trimmed by 4 bases and 7 bases, with 15 bases remaining between them. The CDR3 loop spans 13 amino acids. Germline assignment: CDR1 SGHNT and CDR2 YYREEE (reference sequence). This chain's CDR3 is CASSKGLGGEQYF. CDR3 DNA sequence: TGTGCCAGCAGCAAGGGTCTGGGGGGTGAGCAGTACTTC. Based on the CDR3 plus reference TRBV5-4 and TRBJ2-7, the full variable domain is ETGVTQSPTHLIKTRGQQVTLRCSSQSGHNTVSWYQQALGQGPQFIFQYYREEENGRGNFPPRFSGLQFPNYSSELNVNALELDDSALYLCASSKGLGGEQYFGPGTRLTVT.

V and J are TRBV6-2 or TRBV6-3 and TRBJ1-5; D may be TRBD1 (5 bases). V gave up 4 bases and J gave up 6 bases, with 16 bases separating them. This CDR3 has 15 amino acids. Germline-derived CDR1 and CDR2 are MNHEY and SVGEGT. The CDR3 spells CASSSTAYGSQPQHF. The CDR3 DNA reads as TGTGCCAGCAGTTCGACAGCGTACGGAAGTCAGCCCCAGCATTTT.

CDR3 in DNA: TGTGCCAGCAGTTTAACTCCCGCCAGGGTGAACAATGAGCAGTTCTTC. It yields the protein CASSLTPARVNNEQFF. The rearrangement uses TRBV27 and TRBJ2-1; tentative D call: TRBD1 (5 bases). The V and J ends lost 2 bases and 5 bases respectively, with 16 bases between them. The CDR3 length is 16 residues. CDR1 is MNHEY and CDR2 is SMNVEV in the germline V gene (reference sequence).

The CDR3 spells CATRETGITDTQYF. The CDR3 bases are TGTGCCACCAGAGAGACAGGGATAACAGATACGCAGTATTTT. The chain employs TRBV24-1 and TRBJ2-3, with 7 positions matching TRBD1. Trimming at V came to 7 bases and at J to 3 bases, leaving 6 bases not matched to a gene. Germline V CDR1 and CDR2: KGHDR, SFDVKD. This CDR3 contains 14 residues.

The chain joins TRBV10-3 to TRBJ2-7; 9 bases agree with TRBD2. The CDR3 is 16 residues long. Unmatched junction bases numbered 11, after V lost 3 bases and J lost 5 bases. Germline CDR1 ENHRY, CDR2 SYGVKD. CDR3 nucleotides: TGTGCCATCAGTGACCCGGCGCTAGCGGGATTGAACGAGCAGTACTTC. Translating it yields CAISDPALAGLNEQYF.

V gene TRBV7-2 combines with J gene TRBJ2-1; the match to TRBD2 covers 10 bases. Per germline, CDR1 SGHTA and CDR2 FQGNSA. V gave up 6 bases and J gave up 4 bases; unmatched junction bases: 15. The CDR3 totals 18 residues. CDR3 region: CASRRRGLAGALYNEQFF. CDR3 nucleotide sequence: TGTGCCAGCAGACGGAGGGGCCTAGCGGGGGCCCTTTACAATGAGCAGTTCTTC.

This clone was counted a single time. The chain links TRBV5-1 to TRBJ1-2; no firm D call. The germline V gene has CDR1 SGHRS and CDR2 YFSETQ. Trimming took 3 bases from V and 2 from J, leaving 8 bases between them. The CDR3 sequence is 13 residues long. CDR3 DNA: TGCGCCAGCAGCTCCACGGTGAACTATGGCTACACCTTC. This gives the protein CASSSTVNYGYTF. Full variable domain (missing parts from reference TRBV5-1 and TRBJ1-2): KAGVTQTPRYLIKTRGQQVTLSCSPISGHRSVSWYQQTPGQGLQFLFEYFSETQRNKGNFPGRFSGRQFSNSRSEMNVSTLELGDSALYLCASSSTVNYGYTFGSGTRLTVV.

This chain joins TRBV5-1 and TRBJ1-5; no reliable D call. The V end was cut by 2 bases, the J end by 11 bases, with 14 bases between. The CDR3 has 13 amino acids. Germline V gene sequence: CDR1 SGHRS, CDR2 YFSETQ. CDR3 protein: CASSLTARSAQHF. The CDR3 nucleotides read TGCGCCAGCAGCTTAACAGCTCGGTCGGCCCAGCATTTT.

This chain uses TRBV27 with TRBJ1-5; maybe TRBD1 (5 bases). This CDR3 is 14 amino acids long. V gave up 1 base and J gave up 6 bases, with 10 bases separating them. Germline loops: CDR1 MNHEY, CDR2 SMNVEV (reference sequence). CDR3 DNA: TGTGCCAGCAGTTTATGGGCAGGGCCTCAGCCCCAGCATTTT. Translating it yields CASSLWAGPQPQHF.

The rearrangement uses TRBV24-1 and TRBJ2-1; 14 nucleotides align to TRBD2. Germline V gene data show CDR1 as KGHDR and CDR2 as SFDVKD. This CDR3 has 18 amino acids. After removal of 3 bases from V and 4 bases from J, the junction contained 7 bases not matched to a gene. CDR3 amino acids: CATSDAGLAGGGYNEQFF. The CDR3, as DNA: TGTGCCACCAGTGATGCCGGACTAGCGGGGGGAGGGTACAATGAGCAGTTCTTC.

The chain combines TRBV7-2 with TRBJ2-1; 12 bases match TRBD2. V lost 5 bases and J lost 8; bases outside the gene matches: 10. Per the germline V gene, CDR1 is SGHTA and CDR2 is FQGNSA. The CDR3 is 16 residues long. The DNA for the CDR3 is TGTGCCAGCAGCACGCGGACTAGCGGGATAGGGTATGAGCAGTTCTTC. Its translation is CASSTRTSGIGYEQFF.